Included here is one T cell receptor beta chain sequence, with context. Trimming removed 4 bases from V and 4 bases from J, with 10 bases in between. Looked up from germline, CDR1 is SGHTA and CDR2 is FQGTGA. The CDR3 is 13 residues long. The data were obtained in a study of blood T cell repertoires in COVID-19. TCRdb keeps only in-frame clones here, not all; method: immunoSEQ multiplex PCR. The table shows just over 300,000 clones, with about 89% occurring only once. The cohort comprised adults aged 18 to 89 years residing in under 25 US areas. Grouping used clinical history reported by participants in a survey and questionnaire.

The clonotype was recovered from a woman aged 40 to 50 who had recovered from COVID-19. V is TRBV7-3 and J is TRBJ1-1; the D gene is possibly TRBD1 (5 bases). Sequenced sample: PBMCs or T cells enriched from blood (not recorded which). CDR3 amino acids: CASSWDGGTEAFF. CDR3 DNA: TGTGCCAGCAGCTGGGACGGGGGCACTGAAGCTTTCTTT.